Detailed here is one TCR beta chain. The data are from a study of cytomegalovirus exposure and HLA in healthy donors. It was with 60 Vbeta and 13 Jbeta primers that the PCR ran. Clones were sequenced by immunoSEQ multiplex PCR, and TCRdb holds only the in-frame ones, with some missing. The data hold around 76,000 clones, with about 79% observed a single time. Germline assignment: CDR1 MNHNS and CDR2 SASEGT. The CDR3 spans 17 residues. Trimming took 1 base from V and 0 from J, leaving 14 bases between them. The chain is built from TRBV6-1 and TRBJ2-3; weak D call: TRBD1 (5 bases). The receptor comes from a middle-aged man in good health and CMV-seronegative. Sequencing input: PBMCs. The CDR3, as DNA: TGTGCCAGCAGTGAAGATTCCTATGACAGCAGCACAGATACGCAGTATTTT. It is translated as CASSEDSYDSSTDTQYF.